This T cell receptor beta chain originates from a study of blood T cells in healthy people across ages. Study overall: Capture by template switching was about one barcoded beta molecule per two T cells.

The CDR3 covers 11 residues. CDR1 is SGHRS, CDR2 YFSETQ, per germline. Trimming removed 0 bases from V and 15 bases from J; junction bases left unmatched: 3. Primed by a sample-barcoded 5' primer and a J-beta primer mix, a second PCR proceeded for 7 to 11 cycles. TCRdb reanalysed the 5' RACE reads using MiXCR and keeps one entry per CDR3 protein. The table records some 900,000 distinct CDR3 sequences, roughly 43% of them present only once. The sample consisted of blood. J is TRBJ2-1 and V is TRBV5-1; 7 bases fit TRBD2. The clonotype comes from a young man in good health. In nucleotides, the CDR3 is TGCGCCAGCAGCTTGGCGGGACTAATGTTCTTC. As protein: CASSLAGLMFF. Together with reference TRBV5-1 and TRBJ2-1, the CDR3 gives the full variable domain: KAGVTQTPRYLIKTRGQQVTLSCSPISGHRSVSWYQQTPGQGLQFLFEYFSETQRNKGNFPGRFSGRQFSNSRSEMNVSTLELGDSALYLCASSLAGLMFFGPGTRLTVL.